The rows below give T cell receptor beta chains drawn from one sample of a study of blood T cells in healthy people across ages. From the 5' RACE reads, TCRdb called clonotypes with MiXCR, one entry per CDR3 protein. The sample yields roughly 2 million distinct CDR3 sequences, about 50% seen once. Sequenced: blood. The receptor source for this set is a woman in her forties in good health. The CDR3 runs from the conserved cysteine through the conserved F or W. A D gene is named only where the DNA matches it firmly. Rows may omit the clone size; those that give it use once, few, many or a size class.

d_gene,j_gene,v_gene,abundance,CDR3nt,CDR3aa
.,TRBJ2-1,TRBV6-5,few,TGTGCCAGCAGTGGGGTTGGAGAGCAGTTCTTC,CASSGVGEQFF
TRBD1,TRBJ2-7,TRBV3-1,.,TGTGCCACCATTATCCAAACGGACAGGGGTTCCTACGAGCAGTACTTC,CATIIQTDRGSYEQYF
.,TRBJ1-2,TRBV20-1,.,TGCAGCTTAGTTCCAGGGTCTGATGGCTACACCTTC,CSLVPGSDGYTF
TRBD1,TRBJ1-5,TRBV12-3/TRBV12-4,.,TGTGCCAGCAGCAGGACAGGGGAAGTCCAGCCCCAGCATTTT,CASSRTGEVQPQHF
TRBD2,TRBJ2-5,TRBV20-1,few,TGCAGTGCCAGCAAACTAGCGGGGAACCAAGAGACCCAGTACTTC,CSASKLAGNQETQYF
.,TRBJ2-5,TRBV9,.,TGTGCCAGCAGCACCGGGGGCGGCGCACTAGAGACCCAGTACTTC,CASSTGGGALETQYF
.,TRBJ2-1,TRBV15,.,TGTGCCACCAGCAGAGATCGATGGGCCGAGCAGTTCTTC,CATSRDRWAEQFF
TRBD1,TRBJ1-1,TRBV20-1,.,TGCAGTGCTAGATACGGGACAGCTGAAGCTTTCTTT,CSARYGTAEAFF
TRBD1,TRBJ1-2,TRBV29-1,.,TGCAGCGTTCATCGGGGGACAGGGCGAGAGGGCTACACCTTC,CSVHRGTGREGYTF
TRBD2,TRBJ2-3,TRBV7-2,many,TGTGCCAGCAGCCCCAGCGGGGGGCTCACAGATACGCAGTATTTT,CASSPSGGLTDTQYF
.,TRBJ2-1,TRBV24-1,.,TGTGCCACCGGGTTCCCGCCCTCCAATGAGCAGTTCTTC,CATGFPPSNEQFF
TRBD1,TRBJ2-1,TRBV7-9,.,TGTGCCAGCAGCCCAGAGGGGACAGGGGTCCACAATGAGCAGTTCTTC,CASSPEGTGVHNEQFF
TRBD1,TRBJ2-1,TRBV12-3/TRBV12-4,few,TGTGCCAGCAGTTTAGCGCAGGGGGCGTTCTACAATGAGCAGTTCTTC,CASSLAQGAFYNEQFF
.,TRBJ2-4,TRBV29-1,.,TGCAGCGTCAATTGGGGGCACATTCAGTACTTC,CSVNWGHIQYF
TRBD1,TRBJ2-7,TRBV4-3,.,TGCGCCAGCAGCGCGACAGGGGTAGCGGACGAGCAGTACTTC,CASSATGVADEQYF
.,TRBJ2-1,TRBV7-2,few,TGTGCCAGCAGCTTAGAGGGACCCGCTTACAATGAGCAGTTCTTC,CASSLEGPAYNEQFF
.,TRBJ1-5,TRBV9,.,TGTGCCAGCAGTCGAGCAGGGGATAGCAATCAGCCCCAGCATTTT,CASSRAGDSNQPQHF
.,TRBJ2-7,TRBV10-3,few,TGTGCCATCAGTGAGGTGGTAAACTCCTACGAGCAGTACTTC,CAISEVVNSYEQYF
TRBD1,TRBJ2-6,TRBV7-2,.,TGTGCCAGCAGCCTGAAGACAGGGGGCGTTGCTGGGGCCAACGTCCTGACTTTC,CASSLKTGGVAGANVLTF
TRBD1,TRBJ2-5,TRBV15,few,TGTGCCACCAGCACTACCTGGGACAGGGAAATAGAGACCCAGTACTTC,CATSTTWDREIETQYF
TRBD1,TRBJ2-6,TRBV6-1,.,TGTGCCAGCGGATGGACAGGGACCTCTGGGGCCAACGTCCTGACTTTC,CASGWTGTSGANVLTF
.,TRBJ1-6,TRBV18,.,TGTGCCAGCTCACCCGGGGCAGCCGCCACCTATAATTCACCCCTCCACTTT,CASSPGAAATYNSPLHF
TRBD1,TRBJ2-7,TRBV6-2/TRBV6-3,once,TGTGCCAGCAGTTACCCGGACAGGGGGTTATACGAGCAGTACTTC,CASSYPDRGLYEQYF
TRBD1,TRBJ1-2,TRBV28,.,TGTGCCAGCAGTTTGAGGGGGCCGAATGGCTACACCTTC,CASSLRGPNGYTF
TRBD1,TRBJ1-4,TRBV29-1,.,TGCAGCGTAGGAGGGGGCGCAACTAATGAAAAACTGTTTTTT,CSVGGGATNEKLFF
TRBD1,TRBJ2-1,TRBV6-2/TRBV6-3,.,TGTACCAGCAGTTATGGACCACAGGGGGAGCAGTTCTTC,CTSSYGPQGEQFF
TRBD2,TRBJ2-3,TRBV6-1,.,TGTGCCAGCAGTGAATGGGGGGCAGCGGGGGGGCTCGATACGCAGTATTTT,CASSEWGAAGGLDTQYF
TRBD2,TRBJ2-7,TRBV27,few,TGTGCCAGCAGTCGAATAGCGGGGGGCTATACCTACGAGCAGTACTTC,CASSRIAGGYTYEQYF
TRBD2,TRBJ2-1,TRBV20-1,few,TGCAGTGCTATCCCTAGCGGGGGGGCAAATGAGCAGTTCTTC,CSAIPSGGANEQFF
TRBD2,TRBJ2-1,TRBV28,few,TGTGCCGCCTCAGCGGGGGGGCCCCTTATGGATGAGCAGTTCTTC,CAASAGGPLMDEQFF
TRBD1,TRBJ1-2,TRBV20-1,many,TGCAGTGCTAGAGATAAAGACCCGACAGGGGCTTACTATGGCTACACCTTC,CSARDKDPTGAYYGYTF
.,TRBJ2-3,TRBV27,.,TGTGCCAGCAGTTTATGGGCAGGGCAAGATACGCAGTATTTT,CASSLWAGQDTQYF
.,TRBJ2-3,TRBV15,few,TGTGCCACCAGCAGAGTTGGCAGGGCCCTAGATCTAGGTGGAGAAGATACGCAGTATTTT,CATSRVGRALDLGGEDTQYF
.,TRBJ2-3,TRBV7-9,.,TGTGCCAGCAGCTTAATGCTAGTAGGAGATACGCAGTATTTT,CASSLMLVGDTQYF
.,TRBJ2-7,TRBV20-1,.,TGCAGTGCTAGAAGCCGAATAGGAGGGGGCTTTTCCTACGAGCAGTACTTC,CSARSRIGGGFSYEQYF
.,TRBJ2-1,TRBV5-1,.,TGCGCCAGCAGCTTGGAGGGGGGCCCCCACAATGAGCAGTTCTTC,CASSLEGGPHNEQFF
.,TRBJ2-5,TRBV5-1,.,TGCGCCAGCAGCTCGATGACCCTGGGGTCGACCCAGTACTTC,CASSSMTLGSTQYF
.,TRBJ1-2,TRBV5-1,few,TGCGCCAGCAGCCCGGGCACGGGATCAGCGCATGGCTACACCTTC,CASSPGTGSAHGYTF
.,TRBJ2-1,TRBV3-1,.,TGTGCCAGCAGCCATTCGCGGGGGCAGGGCAATGAGCAGTTCTTC,CASSHSRGQGNEQFF
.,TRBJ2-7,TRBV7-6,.,TGTGCCAGCAGCTTAAAACAGGGAAACGAGCAGTACTTC,CASSLKQGNEQYF
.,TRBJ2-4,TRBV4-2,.,TGTGCCAGCAGCCAAGGGACTAGGGGGGCCTTAGCCAAAAACATTCGGTACTTC,CASSQGTRGALAKNIRYF
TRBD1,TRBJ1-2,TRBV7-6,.,TGTGCCAGCAGCTTAGAGGCGAGGGGGCTAGGCTATGGCTACACCTTC,CASSLEARGLGYGYTF
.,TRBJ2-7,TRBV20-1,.,TGCAGTGCTAGAGATTCCTCTCCTGAGCAGTACTTC,CSARDSSPEQYF
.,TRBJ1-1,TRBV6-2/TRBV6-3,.,TGTGCCAGCGCCTACAGGGAGAACACTGAAGCTTTCTTT,CASAYRENTEAFF
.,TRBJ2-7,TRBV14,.,TGTGCCAGCAGTCACCGTCGGGTCCCCTACGAGCAGTACTTC,CASSHRRVPYEQYF
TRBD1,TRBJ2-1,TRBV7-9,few,TGTGCCAGCAGCTTAGCCCACAGTCGGGACAGATCATACAATGAGCAGTTCTTC,CASSLAHSRDRSYNEQFF
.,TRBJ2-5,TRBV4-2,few,TGTGCCAGCAGCCAAGAAGAGAAGGGTAGGAGGGAGACCCAGTACTTC,CASSQEEKGRRETQYF
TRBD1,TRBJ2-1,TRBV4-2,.,TGTGCCAGCAGCCATGGACAGGGGGCGTACAATGAGCGGTTCTTC,CASSHGQGAYNERFF
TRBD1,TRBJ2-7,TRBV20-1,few,TGCAGTGCTAACGCCTTCCGGGACAGGGCTTCCTACGAGCAGTACTTC,CSANAFRDRASYEQYF
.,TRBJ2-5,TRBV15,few,TGTGCCACCAGCAGCAGGGGTAGCGAGACCCAGTACTTC,CATSSRGSETQYF
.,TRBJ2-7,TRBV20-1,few,TGCAGTGCCCGCAAGGTAGAAGGCGTATTACACGAGCAGTACTTC,CSARKVEGVLHEQYF
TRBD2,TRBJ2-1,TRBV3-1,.,TGTGCCAGCAGCCAAGGGACTAGTCGTGAGCAGTTCTTC,CASSQGTSREQFF
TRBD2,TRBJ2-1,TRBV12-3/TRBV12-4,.,TGTGCCAGCGGCGGACTAGCGGGGGGGCAGTTCTTC,CASGGLAGGQFF
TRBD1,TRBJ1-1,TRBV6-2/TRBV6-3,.,TGTGCCAGCGGGGACAGGGGGCCTGAAGCTTTCTTT,CASGDRGPEAFF